The 22 T cell receptor beta chains in this list originate from one sample, sequenced in a study of blood T cell repertoires in COVID-19. TCRdb's table, derived via immunoSEQ multiplex PCR, lists solely in-frame clones and lacks some. The sample lists about 47,000 clones; more than 80% were seen once. Sequenced input: peripheral blood. These receptors came from a man between 65 and 79 years old with active COVID-19.

J is TRBJ1-3 and V is TRBV4-2; 8 nucleotides line up with TRBD1. CDR1 LGHNA and CDR2 YNFKEQ come from the germline V gene. The V gene end was trimmed by 8 bases and the J gene end by 0 bases; junction bases not matched to a gene: 15. The CDR3 sequence is 18 residues long. DNA of the CDR3: TGTGCCAGCCGAAAAGGTGGGACAGGTGGGAACTCTGGAAACACCATATATTTT. This gives the protein CASRKGGTGGNSGNTIYF.

The chain uses TRBV2 and TRBJ1-2, with TRBD1 matching over 8 bases. In germline, CDR1 is SNHLY, CDR2 FYNNEI. CDR3 length: 14 residues. Unmatched junction bases numbered 5, after V lost 4 bases and J lost 4 bases. The CDR3 spells CASSGGQGIYGYTF. The CDR3 DNA follows: TGTGCCAGCAGTGGAGGACAGGGAATCTATGGCTACACCTTC. The whole variable domain, remainder taken from reference TRBV2 and TRBJ1-2, is EPEVTQTPSHQVTQMGQEVILRCVPISNHLYFYWYRQILGQKVEFLVSFYNNEISEKSEIFDDQFSVERPDGSNFTLKIRSTKLEDSAMYFCASSGGQGIYGYTFGSGTRLTVV.

The chain links TRBV6-2 or TRBV6-3 to TRBJ2-1, with 9 bases fitting TRBD1. CDR1 is MNHEY and CDR2 is SVGEGT in the germline V gene. This CDR3 contains 14 residues. With 5 bases clipped from V and 4 bases from J, the junction kept 3 bases outside the gene matches. CDR3 amino acids: CASSKTGGYNEQFF. CDR3 DNA: TGTGCCAGCAGTAAGACAGGGGGGTACAATGAGCAGTTCTTC.

The V gene is TRBV27, the J gene TRBJ2-7, with a weak D call TRBD1 (6 bases). Germline V lookup: CDR1 MNHEY, CDR2 SMNVEV (reference sequence). The CDR3 is made up of 15 amino acids. With 0 bases removed from V and 1 base from J, the gap between germline ends came to 10 bases. CDR3 in amino acids: CASSLSPGASYEQYF. DNA of the CDR3: TGTGCCAGCAGTTTATCCCCAGGGGCTTCCTACGAGCAGTACTTC.

The rearrangement uses TRBV19 and TRBJ2-1; tentatively, D is TRBD2 (6 bases). V was clipped by 2 bases and J by 6 bases, with 11 bases between them. Germline V gives CDR1 LNHDA, CDR2 SQIVND (reference sequence). This CDR3 is built from 14 residues. CDR3 protein: CASSIRSGGNEQFF. The CDR3 coding sequence is TGTGCCAGTAGTATACGTTCCGGGGGCAATGAGCAGTTCTTC.

The chain carries TRBV20-1 and TRBJ1-6; the D is unclear. V gave up 3 bases and J gave up 7 bases, with 13 bases separating them. There are 14 residues in the CDR3. Germline V CDR1 and CDR2: DFQATT, SNEGSKA (reference sequence). This chain's CDR3 is CSASGWRVNSPLHF. The CDR3 DNA follows: TGCAGTGCTAGTGGGTGGAGGGTAAATTCACCCCTCCACTTT.

This clone was found once. J is TRBJ2-5 and V is TRBV7-8; 8 nucleotides match TRBD1. The CDR3 has 15 residues. Losses at the gene ends were 1 base for V and 5 bases for J; bases not matched to a gene: 6. Germline values: CDR1 SGHVS, CDR2 FQNEAQ. The CDR3 DNA is TGTGCCAGCAGCTTAGGGGCAGGGGGCAGGGAGACCCAGTACTTC. This codes for CASSLGAGGRETQYF.

V is TRBV5-1 and J is TRBJ2-6, with 7 bases fitting TRBD2. J gave up 1 base and V 0 bases, and 1 base lay outside the gene matches. The germline gives CDR1 SGHRS, CDR2 YFSETQ. The CDR3 covers 16 residues. CDR3 in amino acids: CASSLVGGSGANVLTF. The CDR3, as DNA: TGCGCCAGCAGCTTGGTGGGAGGGTCTGGGGCCAACGTCCTGACTTTC. Supplemented by reference TRBV5-1 and TRBJ2-6, the full variable domain reads KAGVTQTPRYLIKTRGQQVTLSCSPISGHRSVSWYQQTPGQGLQFLFEYFSETQRNKGNFPGRFSGRQFSNSRSEMNVSTLELGDSALYLCASSLVGGSGANVLTFGAGSRLTVL.

J is TRBJ1-2 and V is TRBV25-1; D is unclear. The germline gives CDR1 MGHDK, CDR2 SYGVNS. V lost 5 bases and J lost 2, with 9 bases in between. The CDR3 contains 13 residues. The CDR3 region has the DNA TGTGCCAGCAGTTCTGACACGAACTATGGCTACACCTTC. Translation: CASSSDTNYGYTF.

The chain is built from TRBV30 and TRBJ2-7; TRBD1 matches at 7 bases. Germline loops: CDR1 GTSNPN, CDR2 SVGIG (reference sequence). This CDR3 contains 14 residues. Trimming took 3 bases from V and 2 from J; bases not matched to a gene: 7. In nucleotides, the CDR3 is TGTGCCTGGAGGAAAAACAGGGGACCCTACGAGCAGTACTTC. This codes for CAWRKNRGPYEQYF.

There are a few counts of this clone. The chain combines TRBV4-3 with TRBJ1-6; D gene unclear. Germline assignment: CDR1 LGHNA and CDR2 YSLEER. This CDR3 has 13 amino acids. V lost 2 bases and J lost 8, with 7 bases in between. CDR3 nucleotides: TGCGCCAGCAGCCAAATCGAGGATTCACCCCTCCACTTT. Encoded protein: CASSQIEDSPLHF.

The sample holds one count of this clone. The J gene is TRBJ1-2, the V gene TRBV4-2, with TRBD1 matching over 11 bases. Germline V lookup: CDR1 LGHNA, CDR2 YNFKEQ. With 2 bases clipped from V and 4 bases from J, the junction kept 9 bases outside the gene matches. The CDR3 runs to 17 residues. The chain's CDR3 is CASSQTNPGQGGYGYTF. CDR3 DNA sequence: TGTGCCAGCAGCCAAACTAACCCGGGACAGGGGGGCTATGGCTACACCTTC.

This sequence joins TRBV1 and TRBJ2-3; TRBD1, as called in the table, went unchecked against the DNA. TRBV1 has pseudogene status. The CDR3 loop spans 17 amino acids. The CDR3 region has the DNA TGCACCAGCAGCCCGTCACAACGCTCCAACAGCTGCGATACGCAGTATTTT. Translation gives CTSSPSQRSNSCDTQYF.

The genes are TRBV16 and TRBJ2-1, with 8 bases fitting TRBD2. The V and J ends lost 1 base and 2 bases, in that order; junction bases with no gene match: 4. The CDR3 totals 16 residues. Per germline, CDR1 KGHSY and CDR2 FQNENV. The DNA for the CDR3 is TGTGCCAGCAGCCAATTGGGTAGCGGGGCCTACAATGAGCAGTTCTTC. Protein sequence: CASSQLGSGAYNEQFF.

This rearrangement joins TRBV5-6 to TRBJ2-6; weak D call: TRBD2 (5 bases). This CDR3 has 16 amino acids. The germline V gene has CDR1 SGHDT and CDR2 YYEEEE. The V end was cut by 4 bases, the J end by 4 bases, with 15 bases between. The CDR3 spells CASSPIGSPGANVLTF. The DNA of the CDR3 is TGTGCCAGCAGCCCGATAGGGAGTCCGGGGGCCAACGTCCTGACTTTC.

This chain uses TRBV6-5 with TRBJ1-1; TRBD1 aligns across 8 bases. Germline loops: CDR1 MNHEY, CDR2 SVGAGI. With V trimmed by 8 bases and J by 6 bases, 8 bases remained unmatched. There are 13 residues in the CDR3. DNA for the CDR3: TGTGCCAGCGACAGGGGAGAGGTCGCTGAAGCTTTCTTT. Amino acids: CASDRGEVAEAFF.

The V gene is TRBV5-4, the J gene TRBJ1-4, with TRBD1 matching 7 bases. The germline CDR1 and CDR2 sequences are SGHNT and YYREEE (reference sequence). With 4 bases clipped from V and 7 bases from J, the junction kept 7 bases outside the gene matches. The CDR3 is 14 residues long. The CDR3 DNA is TGTGCCAGCAGCCAGGAAGGGGGCGGTGAAAAACTGTTTTTT. Translation gives CASSQEGGGEKLFF. Filled out from reference TRBV5-4 and TRBJ1-4, the complete variable domain reads ETGVTQSPTHLIKTRGQQVTLRCSSQSGHNTVSWYQQALGQGPQFIFQYYREEENGRGNFPPRFSGLQFPNYSSELNVNALELDDSALYLCASSQEGGGEKLFFGSGTQLSVL.

The rearrangement links TRBV6-5 to TRBJ1-5; 8 bases are a match to TRBD1. Germline V gene lookup returns CDR1 MNHEY and CDR2 SVGAGI. The CDR3 contains 15 residues. V shed 6 bases and J 3 bases; nucleotides not matched to a gene: 7. Here the CDR3 reads CASSPAGGYNQPQHF. DNA for the CDR3: TGTGCCAGCAGCCCCGCAGGGGGCTACAATCAGCCCCAGCATTTT.

The chain carries TRBV5-1 and TRBJ2-1; 10 bases line up with TRBD2. V shed 7 bases and J 7 bases; nucleotides not matched to a gene: 14. The germline CDR1 and CDR2 sequences are SGHRS and YFSETQ. This CDR3 comprises 16 residues. The CDR3 sequence is CASSAVAGGPGNEQFF. Written as DNA, the CDR3 is TGCGCCAGCTCCGCGGTAGCGGGGGGTCCGGGGAATGAGCAGTTCTTC.

This chain links TRBV6-5 with TRBJ1-3; no firm D call. Germline CDR1 MNHEY, CDR2 SVGAGI. The CDR3 covers 13 residues. Trimming removed 6 bases at V and 0 bases at J, with 6 bases between. The CDR3 here is CASRATSGNTIYF. CDR3 in DNA: TGTGCCAGCAGAGCCACCTCTGGAAACACCATATATTTT.

CDR3 protein: CASTWTVTYEQYF. In DNA, the CDR3 is TGTGCCAGCACTTGGACTGTTACCTACGAGCAGTACTTC. The chain employs TRBV2 and TRBJ2-7, with D tentatively TRBD2 (5 bases). CDR1 is SNHLY and CDR2 is FYNNEI in the germline V gene. Trimming removed 7 bases from V and 2 bases from J, with 12 bases in between. This CDR3 contains 13 residues.

The gene calls are TRBV5-8 and TRBJ1-5; 7 nucleotides align to TRBD1. Germline CDR1 reads SGHTS; CDR2 reads YDEGEE. The CDR3 sequence is 14 residues long. After removal of 5 bases from V and 4 bases from J, the junction contained 6 bases not matched to a gene. The CDR3 nucleotides read TGTGCCAGCAGTCTAAAACAGGGGAATCAGCCCCAGCATTTT. Translating it yields CASSLKQGNQPQHF.